A single sample gave rise to the 20 T cell receptor beta chains below, sequenced in a study of prognosis after radiotherapy for stage I lung cancer. Template was genomic DNA; TCR beta CDR3 amplified in two multiplex PCR rounds. First-round PCR amplification was performed with primers specific to each TRBV and TRBJ gene. TCRdb passed the multiplex PCR reads through MiXCR, listing each CDR3 protein once. Among around 30,000 distinct CDR3 sequences listed, about 34% were seen once. The sample here was PBMCs, taken before or after stereotactic body radiation therapy (not recorded which). These receptors were obtained from a donor of 50 years or more with non-small cell lung cancer.

This clonotype was seen at least ten times. The chain recombines TRBV19 with TRBJ2-1, with D unresolved. The CDR3 is 11 residues long. The ends were cut back, 4 bases at V and 8 bases at J, with 6 bases in the middle. CDR1 and CDR2 (germline): LNHDA, SQIVND (reference sequence). CDR3 nucleotide sequence: TGTGCCAGTAGTACCATTTATGAGCAGTTCTTC. Translation gives CASSTIYEQFF.

This clonotype came up many times. This CDR3 reads CAISESNSHEQFF. For the CDR3, the DNA is TGTGCCATCAGTGAGTCGAATAGCCATGAGCAGTTCTTC. This chain connects TRBV10-3 to TRBJ2-1; D not resolved. V shed 0 bases and J shed 8 bases, with 8 bases lying between them. Germline lookup yields CDR1 ENHRY and CDR2 SYGVKD. The CDR3 length is 13 residues.

This clonotype was seen at least ten times. This chain joins TRBV9 and TRBJ1-3; 7 positions match TRBD1. Germline-derived CDR1 and CDR2 are SGDLS and YYNGEE. This CDR3 is built from 15 residues. The J segment lost 6 bases and the V segment lost 3 bases, leaving 9 bases of the junction unmatched. As DNA, the CDR3 is TGTGCCAGCAGCGCCAAGGGGGCAAAGGCAAACACCATATATTTT. Amino acid sequence: CASSAKGAKANTIYF. The variable domain in full, with the rest retrieved from reference TRBV9 and TRBJ1-3, is DSGVTQTPKHLITATGQRVTLRCSPRSGDLSVYWYQQSLDQGLQFLIQYYNGEERAKGNILERFSAQQFPDLHSELNLSSLELGDSALYFCASSAKGAKANTIYFGEGSWLTVV.

This clonotype has a count of ten or more. The V call is TRBV7-9, the J call TRBJ2-5; D unresolved. CDR3 size: 13 residues. CDR1 is SEHNR, CDR2 FQNEAQ, per germline (reference sequence). Between the trimmed V and J ends, which lost 1 base and 5 bases, there was a span of 8 bases. CDR3 protein: CASSLEASETQYF. CDR3 nucleotides: TGTGCCAGCAGCTTAGAGGCGTCGGAGACCCAGTACTTC.

This clonotype was picked up a small number of times. This chain joins TRBV5-6 and TRBJ2-5; 12 bases line up with TRBD2. Germline CDR1 and CDR2: SGHDT and YYEEEE. The CDR3 sequence is 14 residues long. V gave up 4 bases and J gave up 3 bases; unmatched junction bases: 1. In DNA, the CDR3 is TGTGCCAGCAGCCGACTAGCGGGAGAAGAGACCCAGTACTTC. Translated: CASSRLAGEETQYF. Full variable domain (remainder filled in from reference TRBV5-6 and TRBJ2-5): DAGVTQSPTHLIKTRGQQVTLRCSPKSGHDTVSWYQQALGQGPQFIFQYYEEEERQRGNFPDRFSGHQFPNYSSELNVNALLLGDSALYLCASSRLAGEETQYFGPGTRLLVL.

This clonotype came up many times. The chain carries TRBV6-1 and TRBJ1-1; TRBD1 might be the D (6 bases). The germline V and J ends were trimmed by 5 bases and 6 bases, with 7 bases remaining between them. CDR1 is MNHNS and CDR2 is SASEGT in the germline V gene. The CDR3 covers 11 residues. The CDR3 bases are TGTGCCAGCAGTAGGACAGCTGAAGCTTTCTTT. This encodes CASSRTAEAFF.

Details on this clonotype: This could be a read error, since a much larger clone is one nucleotide away. The J gene is TRBJ1-1, the V gene TRBV6-2 or TRBV6-3, with D possibly TRBD1 on 6 matching bases. Germline CDR1 reads MNHEY; CDR2 reads SVGEGT. The CDR3 spans 13 residues. The V gene lost 7 bases and the J gene lost 6 bases, with 15 bases spanning the gap. The CDR3 spells CASILLGGSEAFF. The CDR3 nucleotides are TGTGCCAGCATCTTATTAGGGGGGTCTGAAGCTTTCTTT.

This clonotype was found many times. V usage is TRBV20-1 and J usage is TRBJ2-1; D perhaps matches TRBD2 (5 bases). The CDR3 covers 16 residues. Trimming pared 4 bases from V and 8 bases from J, leaving 24 bases between. Germline loops: CDR1 DFQATT, CDR2 SNEGSKA (reference sequence). In DNA, the CDR3 is TGCAGTGCTAATACTCAGGCAATCTCTTTCGGGGATGAGCAGTTCTTC. This gives the protein CSANTQAISFGDEQFF.

This clonotype was picked up many times. The CDR3 sequence: CASSLPGGYEKLFF. The CDR3 DNA is TGTGCCAGCAGCTTACCCGGGGGCTATGAAAAACTGTTTTTT. This chain joins TRBV7-2 and TRBJ1-4; perhaps TRBD1 as D (6 bases). The CDR3 is 14 residues long. Trimming cost V 2 bases and J 6 bases, with 10 bases left between them. Per germline, CDR1 SGHTA and CDR2 FQGNSA.

The rearrangement joins TRBV20-1 to TRBJ2-1; D remains ambiguous. The CDR3 length is 14 residues. Germline-derived CDR1 and CDR2 are DFQATT and SNEGSKA (reference sequence). Trimming removed 4 bases from V and 7 bases from J, with 17 bases in between. The CDR3 is CSAIDGIEWNEQFF. The CDR3 bases are TGCAGTGCTATCGACGGTATAGAATGGAATGAGCAGTTCTTC.

The chain carries TRBV5-1 and TRBJ2-5; 11 positions agree with TRBD2. CDR1 SGHRS and CDR2 YFSETQ come from the germline V gene. Trimming took 0 bases from V and 5 from J; bases not matched to a gene: 6. This CDR3 has 16 residues. This CDR3 reads CASSLVSGGASETQYF. CDR3 DNA: TGCGCCAGCAGCTTGGTTAGCGGGGGGGCCTCGGAGACCCAGTACTTC.

The CDR3 DNA follows: TGTGCCAGCAGCTTGACATTTTTCTACGAGCAGTACTTC. This sequence encodes CASSLTFFYEQYF. The rearrangement uses TRBV2 and TRBJ2-7, with D uncertain. Germline CDR1 SNHLY, CDR2 FYNNEI. The CDR3 contains 13 residues. Trimming left V 6 bases short and J 3 bases short, with 12 bases between.

This clonotype occurred many times. The rearrangement joins TRBV30 to TRBJ2-3; 8 nucleotides line up with TRBD1. This CDR3 is built from 14 residues. Germline lookup yields CDR1 GTSNPN and CDR2 SVGIG (reference sequence). The V and J ends lost 2 bases and 1 base, in that order; junction bases with no gene match: 2. The CDR3: CAWSQGAGTDTQYF. CDR3 coding DNA: TGTGCCTGGAGTCAGGGGGCTGGCACAGATACGCAGTATTTT. Filled out from reference TRBV30 and TRBJ2-3, the complete variable domain reads SQTIHQWPATLVQPVGSPLSLECTVEGTSNPNLYWYRQAAGRGLQLLFYSVGIGQISSEVPQNLSASRPQDRQFILSSKKLLLSDSGFYLCAWSQGAGTDTQYFGPGTRLTVL.

Comment on this clonotype: A read error likely explains this, since a far larger clone differs by one base. The chain is built from TRBV11-2 and TRBJ2-7; D is unclear. From germline, CDR1 is SGHAT and CDR2 FQNNGV. V was clipped by 5 bases and J by 2 bases, with 16 bases between them. The CDR3 spans 15 residues. The CDR3 protein is CASSPRTFGTYEQYF. The CDR3, as DNA: TGTGCCAGCAGCCCCCGGACCTTCGGAACCTACGAGCAGTACTTC.

The table lists this clonotype with a count of one. The chain carries TRBV5-8 and TRBJ1-5, with TRBD1 matching 7 bases. Trimming cost V 9 bases and J 4 bases; bases outside gene matches: 7. CDR3 length: 13 amino acids. From germline, CDR1 is SGHTS and CDR2 YDEGEE. In DNA form, the CDR3 reads TGTGCCACCTCGGGACAGCGGAATCAGCCCCAGCATTTT. Residues: CATSGQRNQPQHF. Full variable domain (remainder filled in from reference TRBV5-8 and TRBJ1-5): EAGVTQSPTHLIKTRGQQATLRCSPISGHTSVYWYQQALGLGLQFLLWYDEGEERNRGNFPPRFSGRQFPNYSSELNVNALELEDSALYLCATSGQRNQPQHFGDGTRLSIL.

The chain employs TRBV11-2 and TRBJ2-3; TRBD2 agrees at 10 bases. The CDR3 is 16 amino acids. Germline lookup yields CDR1 SGHAT and CDR2 FQNNGV. The V and J ends lost 5 bases and 3 bases, in that order; junction bases with no gene match: 8. The CDR3 region is CASSALAGVRTDTQYF. Written as DNA, the CDR3 is TGTGCCAGCAGCGCTCTAGCGGGAGTAAGGACAGATACGCAGTATTTT. Complete variable domain (other parts from reference TRBV11-2 and TRBJ2-3): EAGVAQSPRYKIIEKRQSVAFWCNPISGHATLYWYQQILGQGPKLLIQFQNNGVVDDSQLPKDRFSAERLKGVDSTLKIQPAKLEDSAVYLCASSALAGVRTDTQYFGPGTRLTVL.

The chain joins TRBV6-1 to TRBJ2-1, with a weak D call TRBD2 (6 bases). The V gene lost 7 bases and the J gene lost 4 bases, with 20 bases spanning the gap. Germline lookup yields CDR1 MNHNS and CDR2 SASEGT. There are 16 residues in the CDR3. The CDR3 DNA reads TGTGCCAGCACCCCTATCGCTAGCGAAAAATACAATGAGCAGTTCTTC. Its translation: CASTPIASEKYNEQFF.

In its sample, this clonotype was seen many times. The chain has TRBV28 and TRBJ1-4, with TRBD1 matching 8 bases. Germline V gene lookup returns CDR1 MDHEN and CDR2 SYDVKM. The V segment lost 3 bases and the J segment 8 bases; nucleotides outside the gene matches: 8. This CDR3 comprises 15 residues. The CDR3 loop reads CASSLQGASEEKLFF. CDR3 in DNA: TGTGCCAGCAGTTTGCAGGGGGCAAGTGAAGAAAAACTGTTTTTT.

In its sample, this clonotype was seen many times. This chain joins TRBV3-1 and TRBJ2-7; the D gene could be TRBD1 or TRBD2 (5 bases each). Germline CDR1 is LGHDT and CDR2 is YNNKEL (reference sequence). Trimming shortened V by 2 bases and J by 5 bases, and 13 bases separated the two germline ends. This CDR3 contains 14 residues. Here the CDR3 DNA reads TGTGCCAGCAGCCAACCCGGGACCGGCAACGAGCAGTACTTC. Amino acids: CASSQPGTGNEQYF.

This chain links TRBV6-1 with TRBJ1-3; 9 positions match TRBD1. The germline gives CDR1 MNHNS, CDR2 SASEGT. The V segment lost 6 bases and the J segment 4 bases; nucleotides outside the gene matches: 7. This CDR3 is built from 15 residues. The CDR3 nucleotides read TGTGCCAGCAGACCGAAAGGGACAGGGGGAAACACCATATATTTT. It encodes CASRPKGTGGNTIYF.